A single sample is the source of the 14 T cell receptor beta chains below, sequenced in a study of blood T cell repertoires in COVID-19. Sequencing was performed with immunoSEQ multiplex PCR; in TCRdb, only in-frame clones are kept and a portion is missing. The sample yields hundreds of thousands of clones, roughly 86% seen once. Sequenced input: peripheral blood. The receptors here all came from an older woman who had recovered from COVID-19.

CDR3 DNA: TGTGCCAGCAGCCCCCAAGCCGGTGAGCAGTTCTTC. Protein product: CASSPQAGEQFF. The chain links TRBV11-2 to TRBJ2-1; D is uncertain. The length of the CDR3 is 12 residues. V lost 5 bases, J lost 9 bases, and 11 bases lay in between. Per the germline V gene, CDR1 is SGHAT and CDR2 is FQNNGV.

V usage is TRBV19 and J usage is TRBJ1-6, with D uncertain. CDR3 size: 15 residues. CDR1 is LNHDA, CDR2 SQIVND, per germline (reference sequence). The V end was cut by 5 bases, the J end by 0 bases, with 8 bases between. In DNA, the CDR3 is TGTGCCAGTAGTCTGGTGAGCTCCTATAATTCACCCCTCCACTTT. Protein: CASSLVSSYNSPLHF.

The V gene is TRBV24-1, the J gene TRBJ2-5; 9 bases align to TRBD2. The germline gives CDR1 KGHDR, CDR2 SFDVKD. Germline trimming cut 9 bases from V and 3 bases from J; bases unmatched to any gene: 10. The CDR3 has 15 amino acids. The CDR3 nucleotides are TGTGCCACCGCGTCTTTGTTAGCGGGGGAAGAGACCCAGTACTTC. It is translated as CATASLLAGEETQYF.

This sequence joins TRBV18 and TRBJ2-7; weak D call: TRBD1 (6 bases). Germline V gene sequence: CDR1 KGHSH, CDR2 LQKENI. CDR3 length: 14 amino acids. Trimming removed 5 bases from V and 3 bases from J, with 14 bases in between. Here the CDR3 reads CASSTGTYLYEQYF. CDR3 nucleotides: TGTGCCAGCTCAACCGGGACATACCTCTACGAGCAGTACTTC.

V usage is TRBV6-5 and J usage is TRBJ2-7; the match to TRBD1 covers 8 bases. The germline V gene encodes CDR1 MNHEY and CDR2 SVGAGI. This CDR3 spans 14 amino acids. Trimming removed 8 bases from V and 0 bases from J; junction bases left unmatched: 6. CDR3: CASSSQGASYEQYF. The CDR3 DNA is TGTGCCAGCTCTTCCCAGGGGGCCTCCTACGAGCAGTACTTC.

The chain couples TRBV5-1 to TRBJ2-7; 11 bases align to TRBD2. The V segment lost 0 bases and the J segment 3 bases; nucleotides outside the gene matches: 5. The CDR3 totals 16 residues. CDR1 and CDR2 (germline): SGHRS, YFSETQ. For the CDR3, the DNA is TGCGCCAGCAGCTTGGCGCTAGCGGGGGGCCACTACGAGCAGTACTTC. Its translation is CASSLALAGGHYEQYF.

The chain recombines TRBV5-1 with TRBJ1-2; 7 nucleotides agree with TRBD1. CDR3 length: 15 residues. V lost 1 base and J lost 4; bases outside the gene matches: 7. Looked up from germline, CDR1 is SGHRS and CDR2 is YFSETQ. In DNA form, the CDR3 reads TGCGCCAGCAGCTTGAGACAGGGTGGTTCCTATGGCTACACCTTC. It translates to CASSLRQGGSYGYTF.

The chain uses TRBV5-4 and TRBJ2-3; D is undetermined. V was pared by 2 bases and J by 5 bases, with 12 bases between. There are 14 residues in the CDR3. Germline loops: CDR1 SGHNT, CDR2 YYREEE (reference sequence). This CDR3 reads CASSFKQAGDTQYF. The CDR3 DNA sequence: TGTGCCAGCAGCTTTAAGCAGGCTGGAGATACGCAGTATTTT.

The chain employs TRBV19 and TRBJ1-4; D call uncertain. V was clipped by 4 bases and J by 1 base, with 10 bases between them. Per the germline V gene, CDR1 is LNHDA and CDR2 is SQIVND (reference sequence). The CDR3 covers 15 residues. The DNA for the CDR3 is TGTGCCAGTAGTACCTACCGCCGAACTAATGAAAAACTGTTTTTT. Translation gives CASSTYRRTNEKLFF.

This chain links TRBV6-6 with TRBJ1-4, with TRBD1 identical over 9 bases. The V gene's germline CDR1 is MNHNY and CDR2 SVGAGI (reference sequence). This CDR3 comprises 20 residues. The junction had 24 bases not matched to a gene; V was cut back by 6 bases and J by 7 bases. In DNA form, the CDR3 reads TGTGCCAGCAGCCCCGTCTTTGGGACAGGGCATTTGGGGATAGGTGAAAAACTGTTTTTT. It yields the protein CASSPVFGTGHLGIGEKLFF.

There are a few counts of this clone. The chain recombines TRBV9 with TRBJ2-3, with D perhaps TRBD1 (6 bases). The germline V gene has CDR1 SGDLS and CDR2 YYNGEE. This CDR3 comprises 15 residues. With 3 bases removed from V and 0 bases from J, the gap between germline ends came to 11 bases. This chain's CDR3 is CASSERQVSTDTQYF. CDR3 nucleotides: TGTGCCAGCAGCGAGCGACAGGTTAGCACAGATACGCAGTATTTT.

The chain employs TRBV5-1 and TRBJ2-3; 13 bases map to TRBD2. Per germline, CDR1 SGHRS and CDR2 YFSETQ. V gave up 4 bases and J gave up 3 bases; unmatched junction bases: 5. The CDR3 extends over 16 amino acids. CDR3 sequence: CASSATSGGTTDTQYF. CDR3 in DNA: TGCGCCAGCAGCGCGACTAGCGGGGGGACTACAGATACGCAGTATTTT.

This clone turned up a few times. The J gene is TRBJ1-6, the V gene TRBV7-2, with D possibly TRBD1 on 5 matching bases. Germline CDR1 SGHTA, CDR2 FQGNSA. V lost 1 base, J lost 11 bases, and 15 bases lay in between. The CDR3 is 15 residues long. The CDR3 sequence is CASSLDRPQSTPLHF. The CDR3 nucleotides read TGTGCCAGCAGCTTAGACAGGCCCCAATCCACACCCCTCCACTTT.

The rearrangement joins TRBV7-8 to TRBJ1-6; 11 positions agree with TRBD1. Losses at the gene ends were 5 bases for V and 6 bases for J; bases not matched to a gene: 3. Germline V CDR1 and CDR2: SGHVS, FQNEAQ. The CDR3 consists of 15 residues. CDR3 protein: CASSPGTGGNSPLHF. CDR3 bases: TGTGCCAGCAGCCCCGGGACAGGGGGTAATTCACCCCTCCACTTT.